This T cell receptor beta chain was found in a study of shared clonotypes between healthy human individuals. Generated by immunoSEQ multiplex PCR, the TCRdb table keeps only in-frame clones and is missing some. This table has 2 million to 2.5 million clones, under 95% appearing once. Trimming cost V 6 bases and J 1 base; bases outside gene matches: 0. The CDR3 extends over 15 amino acids. Germline V gene data show CDR1 as SNHLY and CDR2 as FYNNEI. V gene TRBV2 combines with J gene TRBJ2-1; 13 bases match TRBD2. The sample consisted of naive CD4+ T cells from PBMCs. As for subset: CD45RA+ positively selected. This clonotype was obtained from a man younger than 30 in good health. Some clones in this sample may be carry-over from other donors' samples. This CDR3 is CASRTSGRSYNEQFF. The CDR3 DNA sequence: TGTGCCAGCAGGACTAGCGGGAGGTCCTACAATGAGCAGTTCTTC.